A selection of T cell receptor beta chains follows, all from one sample in a study of tumor-infiltrating lymphocytes in primary liver carcinoma. MiXCR was run by TCRdb on the multiplex PCR reads, yielding one entry per CDR3 protein. Among roughly 30,000 distinct CDR3 sequences listed, 76% were seen once. The sequencing sample was made of liver tumor tissue from sampling region 5. All receptors come from a man aged 40-50 years with primary liver carcinoma and hepatitis B virus infection. CDR3s include the opening cysteine and the closing phenylalanine or tryptophan. D genes are given only for firm matches. Rows may omit the clone size; those that give it use once, few, many or a size class.

many,TRBJ2-1,TRBD1,TRBV28,12,CASSSQGIEQFF,TGTGCCAGCAGTTCACAGGGGATTGAGCAGTTCTTC
-,TRBJ2-5,-,TRBV11-1,14,CVNSEQVEVETQYF,TGTGTCAACAGTGAACAGGTGGAGGTGGAGACCCAGTACTTC
once,TRBJ2-2,-,TRBV29-1,14,CSVVFQETAWELFF,TGCAGCGTTGTATTTCAGGAGACCGCCTGGGAGCTGTTTTTT
-,TRBJ1-3,-,TRBV6-1,16,CASGTPGRGRMNTIYF,TGTGCCAGCGGTACCCCGGGGAGGGGGAGGATGAACACCATATATTTT
medium-sized,TRBJ2-3,TRBD2,TRBV10-3,15,CAINEREGNADTQYF,TGTGCCATCAACGAGCGGGAGGGAAATGCGGATACGCAGTATTTT
-,TRBJ2-7,-,TRBV4-2,12,CDSSQGVNEQYF,TGTGATAGCAGCCAAGGTGTGAACGAGCAGTACTTC
-,TRBJ2-7,-,TRBV6-5,14,CASSPYRVSYMQYF,TGTGCCAGCAGTCCATACAGAGTCTCCTACATGCAGTACTTC
-,TRBJ2-2,TRBD2,TRBV4-3,16,CASSQTLAVLNGELFF,TGCGCAAGCAGCCAAACACTAGCGGTTCTCAACGGGGAGCTGTTTTTT
-,TRBJ2-1,TRBD2,TRBV29-1,12,CSARLAGYEEFF,TGCAGCGCCCGACTAGCGGGATATGAGGAGTTCTTC
-,TRBJ2-1,-,TRBV28,15,CASSPRILVYNGHFF,TGTGCCAGCAGTCCAAGGATCTTGGTCTACAATGGGCACTTCTTC
-,TRBJ2-3,TRBD2,TRBV6-5,11,CASGRVDTQYF,TGTGCGAGCGGGAGGGTGGATACGCAGTATTTT
-,TRBJ2-7,-,TRBV4-3,15,CAITQESGRNYEQYF,TGCGCCATCACCCAAGAATCGGGACGGAACTACGAGCAGTACTTC
once,TRBJ2-7,-,TRBV6-6,16,CTSSKTGRVFSYEQYF,TGTACCAGCAGCAAAACGGGACGGGTGTTCTCCTACGAGCAGTACTTC
-,TRBJ2-3,TRBD2,TRBV9,15,CASSVLSGSADTQYF,TGTGCCAGCAGCGTACTTAGCGGGAGCGCAGATACGCAGTATTTT
few,TRBJ1-2,-,TRBV6-6,14,CANSDTGESYGYTF,TGTGCCAACAGCGACACGGGGGAGAGCTATGGCTACACCTTC
-,TRBJ2-7,-,TRBV6-6,17,CASSYGIGTGDAYKQYF,TGTGCCAGCAGTTATGGGATAGGGACCGGGGACGCCTACAAGCAGTACTTC
-,TRBJ2-3,-,TRBV11-2,15,CDSSTGTCGIDTQYF,TGTGACAGCAGCACCGGGACTTGCGGCATAGATACGCAGTATTTT
-,TRBJ2-7,-,TRBV29-1,13,CSAAGEVSYEQYF,TGCAGCGCTGCAGGGGAGGTCTCCTACGAGCAGTACTTC
-,TRBJ2-4,-,TRBV10-2,17,CASSESSGLFGTNIQYF,TGCGCCAGCAGTGAGTCGTCTGGGTTGTTTGGCACAAACATTCAGTACTTC
-,TRBJ1-2,-,TRBV7-9,16,CVSSLEGGLSQYGYTF,TGTGTCAGCAGCCTCGAGGGCGGGCTGTCCCAGTATGGCTACACCTTC
once,TRBJ1-6,-,TRBV11-1,14,CASSFGTPEGTLHF,TGTGCCAGCAGCTTTGGGACGCCGGAAGGAACCCTCCACTTT
-,TRBJ2-7,-,TRBV5-1,12,CASSIRDYEKYF,TGCGCAAGCAGCATTAGGGATTACGAGAAGTACTTC
few,TRBJ2-7,TRBD2,TRBV4-1,16,CASSQQGLAEAYEQYF,TGCGCTAGCAGCCAACAGGGACTAGCGGAAGCCTACGAGCAGTACTTC
-,TRBJ1-1,TRBD1,TRBV7-8,15,CASILRDRGRTEAFF,TGTGCCAGCATCCTCCGGGACAGGGGGCGTACTGAAGCTTTCTTT
-,TRBJ2-7,TRBD2,TRBV4-2,18,CASSGKRGLAVRPHEQYF,TGTGCCAGCAGTGGAAAACGGGGACTAGCGGTAAGGCCACACGAGCAGTACTTC
-,TRBJ2-1,-,TRBV12-3/TRBV12-4,14,CASSLYDNYNEQFF,TGTGCCAGCAGTTTATATGATAATTACAATGAGCAGTTCTTC
-,TRBJ2-7,-,TRBV7-6,17,CASSLGAPWNPNYEQYF,TGTGCCAGCAGCTTAGGCGCCCCATGGAATCCAAACTACGAGCAGTACTTC
-,TRBJ1-2,-,TRBV6-6,15,CASSYSGRGYYGYTF,TGTGCCAGCAGCTACTCGGGACGGGGCTACTATGGCTACACCTTC
-,TRBJ2-7,TRBD1,TRBV10-2,16,CASSESASWTGDEQYF,TGTGCCAGCAGTGAGTCGGCCTCTTGGACAGGGGACGAGCAGTACTTC
-,TRBJ2-1,-,TRBV29-1,12,CSVRQEGNEQFF,TGCAGTGTGCGACAGGAGGGGAATGAGCAGTTCTTC
-,TRBJ2-7,-,TRBV12-3/TRBV12-4,15,CASSLGHEADYEQYF,TGTGCCAGCAGTTTAGGACATGAGGCCGACTACGAGCAGTACTTC
-,TRBJ2-1,-,TRBV4-3,15,CASSQTSGPVWEQFF,TGCGCCAGTAGCCAAACCAGTGGGCCGGTATGGGAGCAGTTCTTC
once,TRBJ1-1,-,TRBV6-5,13,CANSIQGVTEAFF,TGTGCCAACAGTATACAGGGTGTGACTGAAGCCTTCTTT
-,TRBJ2-2,-,TRBV28,13,CVSRSGNTGELFF,TGTGTCAGCAGATCGGGGAACACCGGGGAACTGTTTTTT
-,TRBJ2-1,-,TRBV11-2,18,CASSLVGSRQGGCNEQFF,TGTGCCAGCAGCTTAGTAGGTTCACGACAGGGAGGCTGCAATGAGCAGTTCTTC
many,TRBJ2-3,TRBD2,TRBV6-2/TRBV6-3,16,CASSQLAGVETDTQYF,TGTGCCAGCAGTCAACTAGCGGGAGTGGAAACAGATACGCAGTATTTT
-,TRBJ2-2,TRBD2,TRBV12-3/TRBV12-4,18,CASSFRTSGLWSAGKLFF,TGTGCCAGTAGTTTCCGGACTAGCGGTCTCTGGTCGGCCGGGAAGCTGTTTTTT
-,TRBJ2-3,TRBD2,TRBV6-5,14,CASCYAGVADTLYF,TGTGCCAGCTGTTACGCGGGAGTCGCAGATACACTGTATTTT
-,TRBJ2-7,-,TRBV2,12,CANVSSVYEQYF,TGTGCCAACGTAAGCAGCGTATACGAGCAGTACTTC
-,TRBJ2-2,TRBD1,TRBV6-1,15,CASRERQGNIGELFF,TGTGCCAGCAGAGAGCGACAGGGTAACATCGGGGAGCTGTTTTTT
-,TRBJ2-6,TRBD1,TRBV14,20,CASSQVLGTGVFSRANVLTF,TGTGCCAGCAGCCAAGTTTTGGGAACAGGGGTGTTCTCTCGGGCTAACGTCCTGACTTTC
-,TRBJ2-3,-,TRBV6-1,12,CVSSHRRDTQYF,TGTGTCAGCAGTCATAGACGGGATACGCAGTATTTT
-,TRBJ2-2,-,TRBV5-4,16,CASSLVPRSNTGELFF,TGTGCAAGCAGCTTGGTTCCAAGGTCGAACACCGGGGAGCTGTTTTTT
-,TRBJ2-1,TRBD2,TRBV4-1,16,CASSQSGTSGDNEQFF,TGCGCCAGCAGCCAATCCGGGACTAGCGGTGACAATGAGCAGTTCTTC
-,TRBJ2-7,-,TRBV6-5,11,CTSKVDYEQYF,TGCACCAGCAAGGTAGACTACGAGCAGTACTTC
-,TRBJ1-5,-,TRBV6-2/TRBV6-3,13,CASMDGGDQHQHF,TGTGCCAGCATGGACGGGGGGGATCAGCACCAGCATTTT
-,TRBJ2-7,TRBD2,TRBV10-3,19,CVITKRSGLAGGFSYEPYF,TGTGTCATCACCAAACGATCGGGACTAGCGGGAGGGTTCTCCTACGAACCGTACTTC
-,TRBJ1-3,-,TRBV4-1,11,CASSRSDTIYF,TGCGCTAGCAGCCGATCGGACACCATATATTTT
-,TRBJ2-7,-,TRBV6-6,15,CASRCSSRRGSEQYF,TGTGCCAGCCGTTGCTCGAGTCGCAGGGGTAGCGAGCAGTACTTC
-,TRBJ2-1,-,TRBV6-6,12,CANIAQTDEQFF,TGTGCCAACATCGCGCAGACCGATGAGCAGTTCTTC
-,TRBJ2-5,-,TRBV4-2,12,CASCQGAETQYF,TGTGCCAGCTGCCAAGGGGCCGAGACGCAGTACTTC
many,TRBJ2-1,TRBD1,TRBV28,15,CASSGDSPTYNEQFF,TGTGCCAGCAGTGGGGACAGCCCCACTTACAATGAGCAGTTCTTC
few,TRBJ2-5,TRBD1,TRBV4-1,16,CASGRGQGGFWETQYF,TGTGCCAGCGGCCGAGGACAGGGGGGTTTTTGGGAGACCCAGTACTTC
-,TRBJ2-1,-,TRBV11-2,17,CASSLNWVAFFWNEQFF,TGTGCCAGCAGCTTAAATTGGGTAGCCTTCTTTTGGAATGAGCAGTTCTTC
-,TRBJ2-1,TRBD1,TRBV6-1,14,CVSKDRASYNEQFF,TGTGTCAGCAAGGACAGGGCGTCCTACAATGAGCAGTTCTTC
few,TRBJ1-3,-,TRBV4-2,15,CASSLFDVGGNTIYF,TGTGCCAGCAGCCTGTTCGATGTAGGTGGAAACACCATATATTTT